This TCR beta chain was recorded in a study of blood T cell repertoires in COVID-19. As for the study in general: Collection of acute and convalescent COVID-19 samples took place in the United States, Italy and Spain.

Those enrolled, adults aged roughly 18 to 89 years, came from roughly 23 US areas. The assay was immunoSEQ multiplex PCR, and TCRdb's table has in-frame clones only and misses some. The sample lists approximately 150,000 clones, over 80% occurring once. Germline values: CDR1 LNHDA, CDR2 SQIVND (reference sequence). V dropped 5 bases and J dropped 3; count of bases not matched to a gene: 9. The CDR3 extends over 15 amino acids. The origin of this receptor is a woman in her thirties or forties who had recovered from COVID-19. Sequencing was performed on PBMCs or T cells enriched from blood (not recorded which). The chain employs TRBV19 and TRBJ2-7; TRBD2 aligns across 8 bases. Here the CDR3 reads CASSSTGSGGYEQYF. The CDR3, as DNA: TGTGCCAGTAGTTCAACCGGAAGCGGGGGCTACGAGCAGTACTTC.